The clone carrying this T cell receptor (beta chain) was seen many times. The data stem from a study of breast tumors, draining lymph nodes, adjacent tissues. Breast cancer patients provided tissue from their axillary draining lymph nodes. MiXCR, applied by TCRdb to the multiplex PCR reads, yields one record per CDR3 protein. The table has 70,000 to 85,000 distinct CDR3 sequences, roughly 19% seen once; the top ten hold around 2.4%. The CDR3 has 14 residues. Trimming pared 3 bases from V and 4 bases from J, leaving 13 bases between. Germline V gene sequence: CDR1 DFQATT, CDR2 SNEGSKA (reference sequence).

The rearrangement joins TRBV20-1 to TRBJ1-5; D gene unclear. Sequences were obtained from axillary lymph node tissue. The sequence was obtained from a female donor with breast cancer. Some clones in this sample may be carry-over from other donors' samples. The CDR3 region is CSASNPRKNQPQHF. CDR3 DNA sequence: TGCAGTGCTAGTAATCCCAGGAAAAATCAGCCCCAGCATTTT.